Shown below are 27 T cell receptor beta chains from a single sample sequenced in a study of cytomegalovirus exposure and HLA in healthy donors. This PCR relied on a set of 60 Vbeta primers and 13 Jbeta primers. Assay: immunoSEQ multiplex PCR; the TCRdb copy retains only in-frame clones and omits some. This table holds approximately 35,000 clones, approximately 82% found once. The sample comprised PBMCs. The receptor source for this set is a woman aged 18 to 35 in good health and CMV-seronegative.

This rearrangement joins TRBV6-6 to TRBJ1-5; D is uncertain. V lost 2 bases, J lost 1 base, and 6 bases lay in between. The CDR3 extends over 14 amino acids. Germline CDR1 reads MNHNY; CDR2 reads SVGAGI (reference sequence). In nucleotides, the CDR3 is TGTGCCAGCAGTTACACACAGAGCAATCAGCCCCAGCATTTT. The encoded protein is CASSYTQSNQPQHF.

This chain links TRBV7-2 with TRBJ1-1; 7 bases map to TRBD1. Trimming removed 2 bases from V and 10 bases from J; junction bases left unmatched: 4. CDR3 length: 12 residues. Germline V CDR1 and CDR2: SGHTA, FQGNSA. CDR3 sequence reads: CASSLRGLRAFF. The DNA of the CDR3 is TGTGCCAGCAGCTTAAGGGGGCTGAGAGCTTTCTTT. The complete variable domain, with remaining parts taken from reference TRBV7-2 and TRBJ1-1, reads GAGVSQSPSNKVTEKGKDVELRCDPISGHTALYWYRQSLGQGLEFLIYFQGNSAPDKSGLPSDRFSAERTGGSVSTLTIQRTQQEDSAVYLCASSLRGLRAFFGQGTRLTVV.

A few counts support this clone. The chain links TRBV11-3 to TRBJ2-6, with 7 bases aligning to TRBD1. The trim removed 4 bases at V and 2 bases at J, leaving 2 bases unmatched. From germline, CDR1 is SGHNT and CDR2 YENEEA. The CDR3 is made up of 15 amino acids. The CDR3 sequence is CASSSQGAGANVLTF. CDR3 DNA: TGTGCCAGCAGCTCCCAGGGGGCTGGGGCCAACGTCCTGACTTTC.

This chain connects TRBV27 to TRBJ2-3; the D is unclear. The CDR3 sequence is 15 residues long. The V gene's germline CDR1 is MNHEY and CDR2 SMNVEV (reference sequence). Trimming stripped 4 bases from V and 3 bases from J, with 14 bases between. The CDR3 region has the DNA TGTGCCAGCAGTTCTTCCCCACTCGCTACAGATACGCAGTATTTT. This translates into CASSSSPLATDTQYF.

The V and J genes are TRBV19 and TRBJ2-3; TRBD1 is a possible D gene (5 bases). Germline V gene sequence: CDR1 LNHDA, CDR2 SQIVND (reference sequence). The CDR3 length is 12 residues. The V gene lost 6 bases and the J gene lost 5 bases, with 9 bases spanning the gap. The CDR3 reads CASSPQGDTQYF. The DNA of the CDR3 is TGTGCCAGTAGCCCTCAGGGAGATACGCAGTATTTT.

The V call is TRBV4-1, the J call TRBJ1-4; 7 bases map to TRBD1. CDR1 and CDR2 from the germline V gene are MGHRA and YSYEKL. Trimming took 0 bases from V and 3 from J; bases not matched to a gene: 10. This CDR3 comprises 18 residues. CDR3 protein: CASSQEGQGEGSNEKLFF. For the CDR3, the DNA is TGCGCCAGCAGCCAAGAAGGGCAGGGGGAAGGGTCTAATGAAAAACTGTTTTTT.

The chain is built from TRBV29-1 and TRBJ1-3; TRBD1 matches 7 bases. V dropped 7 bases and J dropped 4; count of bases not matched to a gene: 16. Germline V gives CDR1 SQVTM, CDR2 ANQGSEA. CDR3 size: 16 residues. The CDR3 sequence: CSAQPIDREEGNTIYF. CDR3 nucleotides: TGCAGCGCCCAACCGATCGACAGGGAAGAAGGAAACACCATATATTTT.

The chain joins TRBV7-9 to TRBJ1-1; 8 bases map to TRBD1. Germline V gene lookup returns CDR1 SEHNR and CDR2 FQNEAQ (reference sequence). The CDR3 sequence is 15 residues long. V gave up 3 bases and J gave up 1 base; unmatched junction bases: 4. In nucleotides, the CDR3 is TGTGCCAGCAGCTTGGGGGACAGGAAGAACACTGAAGCTTTCTTT. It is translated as CASSLGDRKNTEAFF.

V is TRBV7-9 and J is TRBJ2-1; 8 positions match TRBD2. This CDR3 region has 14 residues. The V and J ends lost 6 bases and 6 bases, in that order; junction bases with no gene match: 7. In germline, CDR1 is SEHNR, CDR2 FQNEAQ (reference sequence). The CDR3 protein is CASRPGLGLNEQFF. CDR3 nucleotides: TGTGCCAGCAGACCGGGACTAGGCCTCAATGAGCAGTTCTTC.

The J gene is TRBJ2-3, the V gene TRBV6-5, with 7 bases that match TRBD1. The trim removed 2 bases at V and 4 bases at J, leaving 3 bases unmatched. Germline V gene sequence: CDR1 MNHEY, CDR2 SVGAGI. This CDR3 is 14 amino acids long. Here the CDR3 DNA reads TGTGCCAGCAGTTACGGGACAGCGCCAGATACGCAGTATTTT. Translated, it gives CASSYGTAPDTQYF.

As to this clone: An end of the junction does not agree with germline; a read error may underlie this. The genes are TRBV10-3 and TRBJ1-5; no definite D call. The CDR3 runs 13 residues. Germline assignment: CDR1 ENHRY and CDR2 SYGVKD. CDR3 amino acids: CASTPQSNQPQNF. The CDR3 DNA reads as TGTGCCAGTACTCCACAGTCAAATCAGCCCCAGAATTTT.

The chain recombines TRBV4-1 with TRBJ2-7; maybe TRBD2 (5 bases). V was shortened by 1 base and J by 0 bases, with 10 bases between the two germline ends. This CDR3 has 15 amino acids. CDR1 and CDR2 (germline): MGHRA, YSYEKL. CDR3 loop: CASSQAGTGSYEQYF. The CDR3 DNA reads TGCGCCAGCAGCCAAGCGGGAACGGGCTCCTACGAGCAGTACTTC.

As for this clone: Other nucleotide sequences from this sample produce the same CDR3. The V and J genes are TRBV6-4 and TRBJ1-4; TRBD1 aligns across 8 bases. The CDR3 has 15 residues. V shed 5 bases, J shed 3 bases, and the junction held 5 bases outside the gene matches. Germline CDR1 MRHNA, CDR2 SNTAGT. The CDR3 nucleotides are TGTGCCAGCAGTACCCAGGGGGCGGCTAATGAAAAACTGTTTTTT. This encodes CASSTQGAANEKLFF.

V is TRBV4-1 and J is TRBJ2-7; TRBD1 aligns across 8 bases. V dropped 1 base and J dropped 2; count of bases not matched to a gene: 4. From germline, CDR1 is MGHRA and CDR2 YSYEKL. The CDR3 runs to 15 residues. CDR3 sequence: CASSQAGTGPYEQYF. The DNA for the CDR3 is TGCGCCAGCAGCCAAGCCGGGACAGGCCCCTACGAGCAGTACTTC.

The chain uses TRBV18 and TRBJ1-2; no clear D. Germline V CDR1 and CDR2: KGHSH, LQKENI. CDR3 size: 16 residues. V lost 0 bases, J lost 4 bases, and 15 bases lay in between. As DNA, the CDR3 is TGTGCCAGCTCACCACCGATCAGCCCGGAGGGCTATGGCTACACCTTC. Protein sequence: CASSPPISPEGYGYTF.

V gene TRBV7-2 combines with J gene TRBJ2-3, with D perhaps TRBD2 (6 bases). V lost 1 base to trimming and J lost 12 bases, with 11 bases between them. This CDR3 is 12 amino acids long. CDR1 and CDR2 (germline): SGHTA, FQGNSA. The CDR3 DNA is TGTGCCAGCAGCTTAGACGGGACTCCACAGTATTTT. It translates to CASSLDGTPQYF.

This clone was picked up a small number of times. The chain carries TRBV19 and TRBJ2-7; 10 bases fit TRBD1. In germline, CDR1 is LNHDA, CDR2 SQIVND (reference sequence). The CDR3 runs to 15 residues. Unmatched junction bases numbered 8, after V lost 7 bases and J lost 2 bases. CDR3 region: CASKISGTGAYEQYF. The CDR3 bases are TGTGCCAGTAAAATATCCGGGACAGGGGCCTACGAGCAGTACTTC.

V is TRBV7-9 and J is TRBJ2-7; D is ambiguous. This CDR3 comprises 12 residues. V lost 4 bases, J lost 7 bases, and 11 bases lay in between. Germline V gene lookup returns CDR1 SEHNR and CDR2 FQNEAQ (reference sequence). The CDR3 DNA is TGTGCCAGCAGCTACCCCCACAAAGAGCAGTACTTC. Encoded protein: CASSYPHKEQYF.

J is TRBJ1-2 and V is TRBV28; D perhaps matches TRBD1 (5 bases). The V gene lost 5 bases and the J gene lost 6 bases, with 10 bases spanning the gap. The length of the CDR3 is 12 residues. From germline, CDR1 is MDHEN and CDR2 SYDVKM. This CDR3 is CASSISGHGYTF. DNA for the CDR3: TGTGCCAGCAGTATTTCAGGGCATGGCTACACCTTC.

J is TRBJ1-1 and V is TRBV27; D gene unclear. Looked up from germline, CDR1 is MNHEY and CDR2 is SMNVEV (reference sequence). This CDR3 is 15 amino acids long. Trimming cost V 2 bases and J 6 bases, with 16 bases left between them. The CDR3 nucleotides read TGTGCCAGCAGTTTAGGCTTCGGGGTAGGGTCTGAAGCTTTCTTT. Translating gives CASSLGFGVGSEAFF.

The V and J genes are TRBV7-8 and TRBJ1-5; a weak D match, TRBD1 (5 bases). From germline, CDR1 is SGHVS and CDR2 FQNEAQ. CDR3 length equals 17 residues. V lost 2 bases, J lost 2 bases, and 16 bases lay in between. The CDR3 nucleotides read TGTGCCAGCAGCTTAAGTCCAGGGTATAATGGCAATCAGCCCCAGCATTTT. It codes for CASSLSPGYNGNQPQHF.

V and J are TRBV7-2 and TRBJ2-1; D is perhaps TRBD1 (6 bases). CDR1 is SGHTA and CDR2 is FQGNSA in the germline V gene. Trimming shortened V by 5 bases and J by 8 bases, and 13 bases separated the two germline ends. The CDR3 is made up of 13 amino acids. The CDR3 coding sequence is TGTGCCAGCAGCGCGCGTCCAGGGGATGAGCAGTTCTTC. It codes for CASSARPGDEQFF. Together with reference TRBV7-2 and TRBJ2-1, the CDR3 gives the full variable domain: GAGVSQSPSNKVTEKGKDVELRCDPISGHTALYWYRQSLGQGLEFLIYFQGNSAPDKSGLPSDRFSAERTGGSVSTLTIQRTQQEDSAVYLCASSARPGDEQFFGPGTRLTVL.

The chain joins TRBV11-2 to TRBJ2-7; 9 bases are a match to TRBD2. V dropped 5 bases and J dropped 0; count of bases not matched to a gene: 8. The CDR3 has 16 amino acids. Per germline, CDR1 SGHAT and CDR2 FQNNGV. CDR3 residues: CASSGVSGRSSYEQYF. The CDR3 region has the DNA TGTGCCAGCAGCGGCGTTAGCGGGAGAAGCTCCTACGAGCAGTACTTC.

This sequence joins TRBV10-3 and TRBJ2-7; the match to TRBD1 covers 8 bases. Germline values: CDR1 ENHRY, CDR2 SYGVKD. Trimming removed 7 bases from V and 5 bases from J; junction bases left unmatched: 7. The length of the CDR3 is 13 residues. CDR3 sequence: CAIKDRGVDEQYF. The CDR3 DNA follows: TGTGCCATCAAAGACAGGGGAGTGGACGAGCAGTACTTC.

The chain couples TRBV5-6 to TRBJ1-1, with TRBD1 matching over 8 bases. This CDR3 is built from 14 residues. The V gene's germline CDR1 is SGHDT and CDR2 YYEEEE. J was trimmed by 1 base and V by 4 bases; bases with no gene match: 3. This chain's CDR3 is CASSRTGSNTEAFF. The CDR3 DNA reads TGTGCCAGCAGCAGGACAGGGTCGAACACTGAAGCTTTCTTT.

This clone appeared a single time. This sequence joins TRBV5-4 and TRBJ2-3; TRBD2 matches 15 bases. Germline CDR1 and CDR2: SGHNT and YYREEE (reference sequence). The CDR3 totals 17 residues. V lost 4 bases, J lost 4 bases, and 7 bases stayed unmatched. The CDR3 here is CASSPWTSGRAADTQYF. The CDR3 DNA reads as TGTGCCAGCAGCCCCTGGACTAGCGGGAGGGCCGCAGATACGCAGTATTTT. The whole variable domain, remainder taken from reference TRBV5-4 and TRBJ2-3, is ETGVTQSPTHLIKTRGQQVTLRCSSQSGHNTVSWYQQALGQGPQFIFQYYREEENGRGNFPPRFSGLQFPNYSSELNVNALELDDSALYLCASSPWTSGRAADTQYFGPGTRLTVL.

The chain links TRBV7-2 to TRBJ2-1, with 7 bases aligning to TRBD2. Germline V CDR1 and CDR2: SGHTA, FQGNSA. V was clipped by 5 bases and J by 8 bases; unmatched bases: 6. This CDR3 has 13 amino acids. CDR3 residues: CASSVGTIYEQFF. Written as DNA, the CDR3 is TGTGCCAGCAGCGTCGGGACTATCTATGAGCAGTTCTTC.